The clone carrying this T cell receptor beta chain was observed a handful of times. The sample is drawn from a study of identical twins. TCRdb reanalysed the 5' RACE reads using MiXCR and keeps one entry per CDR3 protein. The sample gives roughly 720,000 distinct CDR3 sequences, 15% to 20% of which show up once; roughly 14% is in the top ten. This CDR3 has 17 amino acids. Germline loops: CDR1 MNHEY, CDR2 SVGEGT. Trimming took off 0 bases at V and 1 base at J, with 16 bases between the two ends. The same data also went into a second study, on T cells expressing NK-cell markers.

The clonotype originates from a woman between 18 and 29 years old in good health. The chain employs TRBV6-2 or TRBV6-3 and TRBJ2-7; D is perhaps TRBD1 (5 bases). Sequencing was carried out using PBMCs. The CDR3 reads CASSYSTASYLSYEQYF. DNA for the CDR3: TGTGCCAGCAGTTACTCGACAGCCTCCTACTTATCCTACGAGCAGTACTTC.